The 12 T cell receptor beta chains given below trace back to one sample, sequenced in a study of blood T cell repertoires in COVID-19. Clones were sequenced by immunoSEQ multiplex PCR, and TCRdb holds only the in-frame ones, with some missing. The repertoire consists of approximately 180,000 clones, with approximately 89% occurring once and the leading ten covering under 2.5%. The sequencing input was PBMCs or T cells enriched from blood (not recorded which). These receptors came from a woman aged 40-49 years with acute COVID-19.

The chain is built from TRBV24-1 and TRBJ2-3; no firm D call. CDR1 KGHDR and CDR2 SFDVKD come from the germline V gene. The CDR3 runs to 14 residues. The V and J ends lost 3 bases and 2 bases respectively, with 8 bases between them. CDR3 residues: CATSDLVDTDTQYF. The CDR3 DNA reads as TGTGCCACCAGTGATCTCGTAGACACAGATACGCAGTATTTT.

This clone was seen once. V gene TRBV28 combines with J gene TRBJ1-4; 7 bases align to TRBD1. Unmatched junction bases numbered 3, after V lost 5 bases and J lost 0 bases. CDR1 is MDHEN, CDR2 SYDVKM, per germline. There are 15 residues in the CDR3. The DNA for the CDR3 is TGTGCCAGCAGTCCTGGACAGGCAACTAATGAAAAACTGTTTTTT. This gives the protein CASSPGQATNEKLFF.

This clone was counted between two and nine times. The rearrangement links TRBV6-5 to TRBJ2-7; TRBD1 might be the D (6 bases). This CDR3 has 15 residues. V dropped 0 bases and J dropped 2 bases, with 11 bases sitting between them. Germline V gene data show CDR1 as MNHEY and CDR2 as SVGAGI. The CDR3 bases are TGTGCCAGCAGTTACTCTTGGACAGAAACCTACGAGCAGTACTTC. It encodes CASSYSWTETYEQYF.

The chain couples TRBV7-9 to TRBJ1-2; TRBD1 might be the D (6 bases). The CDR3 is 17 amino acids. CDR1 is SEHNR and CDR2 is FQNEAQ in the germline V gene (reference sequence). Deletions cut 7 bases from V and 0 bases from J, with 21 bases between. The CDR3 sequence: CASTTHLGQLTNYGYTF. The CDR3 DNA is TGTGCCAGCACCACTCACCTTGGACAGCTGACTAACTATGGCTACACCTTC.

The chain is built from TRBV27 and TRBJ2-3; tentative D call: TRBD2 (6 bases). CDR3 size: 14 residues. Trimming took off 6 bases at V and 6 bases at J, with 16 bases between the two ends. The germline CDR1 and CDR2 sequences are MNHEY and SMNVEV (reference sequence). The CDR3 spells CASSQTRKSDTQYF. Here the CDR3 DNA reads TGTGCCAGCAGCCAGACTAGAAAGTCGGATACGCAGTATTTT.

The rearrangement joins TRBV30 to TRBJ2-3; possible D gene TRBD1, 5 bases. The germline gives CDR1 GTSNPN, CDR2 SVGIG (reference sequence). The CDR3 runs to 11 residues. V was trimmed by 5 bases and J by 4 bases, leaving 7 bases between them. This chain's CDR3 is CAWGAADTQYF. In DNA form, the CDR3 reads TGTGCCTGGGGGGCTGCAGATACGCAGTATTTT.

V and J are TRBV24-1 and TRBJ1-1; D is possibly TRBD1 (5 bases). V lost 3 bases, J lost 1 base, and 8 bases lay in between. CDR1 is KGHDR and CDR2 is SFDVKD in the germline V gene. The CDR3 has 14 amino acids. CDR3 nucleotide sequence: TGTGCCACCAGTGATACGACAGAGAACACTGAAGCTTTCTTT. Translated: CATSDTTENTEAFF.

This CDR3 is CASPQGANQPQHF. CDR3 nucleotide sequence: TGTGCCAGCCCCCAGGGGGCGAATCAGCCCCAGCATTTT. The V and J genes are TRBV27 and TRBJ1-5, with 8 bases matching TRBD1. CDR3 size: 13 residues. V dropped 8 bases and J dropped 4; count of bases not matched to a gene: 4. Germline V gene lookup returns CDR1 MNHEY and CDR2 SMNVEV (reference sequence).

This clone was picked up a small number of times. The V gene is TRBV4-2, the J gene TRBJ2-3, with TRBD2 as a possible D gene (6 bases). This CDR3 region has 15 residues. CDR1 and CDR2 (germline): LGHNA, YNFKEQ. Deletions cut 6 bases from V and 6 bases from J, with 19 bases between. The CDR3: CASRDGAGSSDTQYF. The CDR3 DNA follows: TGTGCCAGCAGAGATGGGGCGGGGTCGAGCGATACGCAGTATTTT.

The V call is TRBV14, the J call TRBJ2-1, with 9 bases fitting TRBD1. With 3 bases clipped from V and 6 bases from J, the junction kept 6 bases outside the gene matches. This CDR3 contains 15 residues. Germline assignment: CDR1 SGHDN and CDR2 FVKESK. The CDR3 DNA reads as TGTGCCAGCAGCCAGGTACAGGGGGCAACCAATGAGCAGTTCTTC. Translated: CASSQVQGATNEQFF.

V usage is TRBV7-9 and J usage is TRBJ1-2; 7 nucleotides line up with TRBD1. Looked up from germline, CDR1 is SEHNR and CDR2 is FQNEAQ (reference sequence). The CDR3 loop spans 16 amino acids. Germline trimming cut 1 base from V and 4 bases from J; bases unmatched to any gene: 9. This chain's CDR3 is CASSLEEGAPGYGYTF. CDR3 bases: TGTGCCAGCAGCTTAGAGGAGGGGGCCCCCGGCTATGGCTACACCTTC.

V is TRBV7-6 and J is TRBJ2-5, with D perhaps TRBD2 (6 bases). The germline V gene has CDR1 SGHVS and CDR2 FNYEAQ. The CDR3 runs 14 residues. V lost 2 bases and J 4 bases, leaving 11 bases between the germline ends. The DNA of the CDR3 is TGTGCCAGCAGCTTAAAGGTGGGAGGAGAGACCCAGTACTTC. It translates to CASSLKVGGETQYF.